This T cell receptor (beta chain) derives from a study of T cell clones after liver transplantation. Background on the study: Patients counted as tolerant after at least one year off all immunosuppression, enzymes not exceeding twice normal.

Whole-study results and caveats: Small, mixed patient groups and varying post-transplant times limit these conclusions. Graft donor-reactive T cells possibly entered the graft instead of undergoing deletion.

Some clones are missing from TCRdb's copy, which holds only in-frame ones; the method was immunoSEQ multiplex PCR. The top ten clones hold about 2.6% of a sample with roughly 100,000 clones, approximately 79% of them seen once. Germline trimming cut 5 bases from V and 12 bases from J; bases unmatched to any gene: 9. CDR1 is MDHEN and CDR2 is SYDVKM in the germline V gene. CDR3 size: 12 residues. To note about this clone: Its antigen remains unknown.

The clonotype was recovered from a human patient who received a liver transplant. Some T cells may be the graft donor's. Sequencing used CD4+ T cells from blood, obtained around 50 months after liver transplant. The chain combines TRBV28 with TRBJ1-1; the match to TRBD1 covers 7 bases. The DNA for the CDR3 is TGTGCCAGCAGTACCCGACAGGGTCGAACTTTCTTT. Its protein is CASSTRQGRTFF.